A single T cell receptor beta chain is shown here with its context. The antigen is unknown. The data originate from a study of T cell responses to AZD1222 COVID-19 vaccine. Study-level results: Vaccine-associated CD4 TCRs spanned spike, dominant at 160-218 and 743-854. After two AZD1222 doses, spike-specific TCR breadth and depth rose versus day 0. Samples come after the peak T cell response, not at day 14.

CDR1 and CDR2 from the germline V gene are LNHDA and SQIVND (reference sequence). This CDR3 contains 15 residues. The V and J ends lost 2 bases and 7 bases respectively, with 12 bases between them. Profiled with immunoSEQ multiplex PCR; TCRdb holds only in-frame clones, not every one. The table has some 130,000 clones, just over 85% seen once. J is TRBJ1-6 and V is TRBV19; D gene unclear. The sample in question was peripheral blood, obtained on day 0 of MenACWY control vaccination. This clonotype originated in an adult in good health. CDR3: CASSISTATNSPLHF. DNA of the CDR3: TGTGCCAGTAGTATAAGCACAGCTACCAATTCACCCCTCCACTTT.